This T cell receptor (beta chain) was retrieved from a study of cytomegalovirus exposure and HLA in healthy donors. Looked up from germline, CDR1 is SGHTA and CDR2 is FQGNSA. Trimming cost V 0 bases and J 1 base; bases outside gene matches: 3. The length of the CDR3 is 16 residues. Primers for the PCR totalled 60 Vbeta and 13 Jbeta. Repertoires were generated with immunoSEQ multiplex PCR, while TCRdb's copy carries only in-frame clones and drops some. The table records about 120,000 clones, over 75% of them present only once. Whole-study results and caveats: Indistinguishability led to the exclusion of some V segments, TRBV6-2 and TRBV6-3 included. Reportedly, a later analysis found an Asian-associated ancestry cluster had fewer N-insertions than the approximately 700-donor mean. A few of the chains that were CMV-associated were confirmed in vitro to be specific for CMV antigens.

This clone occurred once. The antigen remains undetermined. The J gene is TRBJ1-5, the V gene TRBV7-2; TRBD1 matches at 7 bases. This TCR derives from a woman under 40 in good health and CMV-seropositive. Sequenced input: PBMCs. The CDR3 bases are TGTGCCAGCAGCTTAGCGACAGGGAACAGCAATCAGCCCCAGCATTTT. Protein product: CASSLATGNSNQPQHF.